Listed here are 19 T cell receptor beta chains from one sample, sequenced in a study of T-cell memory formation after mild COVID-19. TCRdb itself ran the 5' RACE reads through MiXCR, one entry per CDR3 protein. The sample holds hundreds of thousands of distinct CDR3 sequences, roughly a quarter seen once. Sequenced sample: PBMCs or a T cell subset sorted from them (not recorded which). All receptors come from an adult woman who had mild COVID-19 (a few samples of this study predate the infection). Cell type and time point are not known.

This clonotype has more than one count but fewer than ten. The chain employs TRBV12-3 or TRBV12-4 and TRBJ2-3; D gene ambiguous. There are 13 residues in the CDR3. The ends were cut back, 3 bases at V and 8 bases at J, with 12 bases in the middle. Here the CDR3 DNA reads TGTGCCAGCAGTTTTAATCCATTGGGTACGCAGTATTTT. Its protein product is CASSFNPLGTQYF.

This clonotype occurred a few times. The chain uses TRBV7-2 and TRBJ2-7; D remains unclear. V lost 7 bases to trimming and J lost 5 bases, with 15 bases between them. There are 13 residues in the CDR3. Germline values: CDR1 SGHTA, CDR2 FQGNSA. The CDR3 nucleotides are TGTGCCAGCAACTCCCGACCGGGTGACGAGCAGTACTTC. It translates to CASNSRPGDEQYF. Supplemented by reference TRBV7-2 and TRBJ2-7, the full variable domain reads GAGVSQSPSNKVTEKGKDVELRCDPISGHTALYWYRQSLGQGLEFLIYFQGNSAPDKSGLPSDRFSAERTGGSVSTLTIQRTQQEDSAVYLCASNSRPGDEQYFGPGTRLTVT.

The chain employs TRBV5-1 and TRBJ1-3, with D unresolved. The V gene's germline CDR1 is SGHRS and CDR2 YFSETQ. With 0 bases removed from V and 1 base from J, the gap between germline ends came to 14 bases. The CDR3 extends over 17 amino acids. The CDR3 is CASSLEAAATSGNTIYF. The CDR3 region has the DNA TGCGCCAGCAGCTTGGAGGCAGCCGCCACGTCTGGAAACACCATATATTTT.

The sample holds a few counts of this clonotype. The chain employs TRBV10-3 and TRBJ1-1, with D unclear. Deletions cut 2 bases from V and 1 base from J, with 8 bases between. This CDR3 comprises 14 residues. CDR1 and CDR2 from the germline V gene are ENHRY and SYGVKD. CDR3 DNA: TGTGCCATCAGTGAGATGGACCCGAACACTGAAGCTTTCTTT. It is translated as CAISEMDPNTEAFF.

This clonotype showed up just a few times. This sequence joins TRBV15 and TRBJ1-1; 10 bases are a match to TRBD1. V lost 0 bases and J lost 3; bases outside the gene matches: 4. Germline V CDR1 and CDR2: LNHNV, YYDKDF (reference sequence). The CDR3 has 16 residues. In DNA form, the CDR3 reads TGTGCCACCAGCAGAGACCGGGACAGGGGTGACACTGAAGCTTTCTTT. Protein: CATSRDRDRGDTEAFF.

This clonotype was seen a handful of times. This chain joins TRBV7-2 and TRBJ2-3; D remains unclear. The CDR3 spans 16 residues. Trimming removed 5 bases at V and 0 bases at J, with 15 bases between. The germline CDR1 and CDR2 sequences are SGHTA and FQGNSA. The CDR3 coding sequence is TGTGCCAGCAGCCCCTCGGGTCCCCCCAGCACAGATACGCAGTATTTT. Protein sequence: CASSPSGPPSTDTQYF.

The genes are TRBV6-6 and TRBJ1-5, with D hard to call. CDR1 and CDR2 (germline): MNHNY, SVGAGI (reference sequence). V lost 4 bases, J lost 3 bases, and 16 bases lay in between. This CDR3 spans 16 amino acids. CDR3 coding DNA: TGTGCCAGCAGTTGGGCAGATATACCGAACAATCAGCCCCAGCATTTT. This gives the protein CASSWADIPNNQPQHF.

Only a few counts were recorded for this clonotype. V and J are TRBV12-3 or TRBV12-4 and TRBJ2-1; 11 bases align to TRBD2. This CDR3 is 18 amino acids long. Germline trimming cut 7 bases from V and 9 bases from J; bases unmatched to any gene: 20. CDR3: CASTQLAGATMPLSEQFF. In DNA, the CDR3 is TGTGCCAGCACCCAACTAGCGGGAGCTACAATGCCCCTGAGTGAGCAGTTCTTC.

The genes are TRBV5-1 and TRBJ2-7; 15 bases line up with TRBD2. The length of the CDR3 is 16 residues. Germline CDR1 is SGHRS and CDR2 is YFSETQ. V shed 3 bases and J 5 bases; nucleotides not matched to a gene: 6. In DNA, the CDR3 is TGCGCCAGCAGCTCTCGGACTAGCGGGGGGGCCCACGAGCAGTACTTC. This sequence encodes CASSSRTSGGAHEQYF.

This clonotype occurred a few times. The chain uses TRBV6-5 and TRBJ1-1; D is possibly TRBD1 (6 bases). Germline V lookup: CDR1 MNHEY, CDR2 SVGAGI. V was pared by 6 bases and J by 1 base, with 12 bases between. The CDR3 loop spans 14 amino acids. CDR3 sequence reads: CASSHREGNTEAFF. CDR3 coding DNA: TGTGCCAGCAGCCACAGGGAGGGGAACACTGAAGCTTTCTTT.

The CDR3 reads CASSPPAVIGYGYTF. The CDR3 region has the DNA TGTGCCAGCTCACCACCCGCGGTTATTGGGTATGGCTACACCTTC. The chain employs TRBV18 and TRBJ1-2; the D is unclear. CDR1 is KGHSH, CDR2 LQKENI, per germline. This CDR3 region has 15 residues. The V end was cut by 0 bases, the J end by 5 bases, with 13 bases between.

This clonotype has only one observation. This chain uses TRBV13 with TRBJ2-3; D possibly uses TRBD1 or TRBD2 (5 bases each). Germline V gene data show CDR1 as PRHDT and CDR2 as FYEKMQ (reference sequence). The CDR3 covers 17 residues. The V gene lost 2 bases and the J gene lost 2 bases, with 17 bases spanning the gap. CDR3 in amino acids: CASSLSRGSAITDTQYF. In DNA form, the CDR3 reads TGTGCCAGCAGCTTAAGTAGGGGTAGCGCAATCACAGATACGCAGTATTTT.

The chain joins TRBV7-2 to TRBJ2-5, with 10 bases that match TRBD2. CDR1 SGHTA and CDR2 FQGNSA come from the germline V gene. The CDR3 spans 16 residues. The V segment lost 1 base and the J segment 1 base; nucleotides outside the gene matches: 3. The CDR3 DNA reads TGTGCCAGCAGCTTAGGGGTAGCGGGGGGCCAAGAGACCCAGTACTTC. Translated: CASSLGVAGGQETQYF.

CDR3 bases: TGCGCCAGCAGCCCGGACAGGGCGTCAATGAACACTGAAGCTTTCTTT. Protein product: CASSPDRASMNTEAFF. This chain joins TRBV5-1 and TRBJ1-1, with TRBD1 identical over 8 bases. Trimming at V came to 4 bases and at J to 0 bases, leaving 8 bases not matched to a gene. Per germline, CDR1 SGHRS and CDR2 YFSETQ. CDR3 size: 16 residues.

The chain combines TRBV18 with TRBJ1-1; D call uncertain. This CDR3 spans 19 amino acids. Germline CDR1 reads KGHSH; CDR2 reads LQKENI. V shed 1 base and J shed 3 bases, with 24 bases lying between them. The CDR3 reads CASSPRVSVRRTLDTEAFF. The CDR3 nucleotides are TGTGCCAGCTCACCACGGGTATCCGTAAGACGTACGTTGGACACTGAAGCTTTCTTT.

Only a few counts were recorded for this clonotype. The chain joins TRBV12-3 or TRBV12-4 to TRBJ2-7, with TRBD2 identical over 7 bases. V gave up 5 bases and J gave up 0 bases; unmatched junction bases: 4. The CDR3 covers 14 residues. The CDR3 spells CASSMSGGSYEQYF. The CDR3 nucleotides read TGTGCCAGCAGTATGTCGGGGGGCTCCTACGAGCAGTACTTC.

Only a few counts were recorded for this clonotype. This chain connects TRBV10-3 to TRBJ1-2; D is perhaps TRBD1 (6 bases). CDR3 length equals 11 residues. Germline loops: CDR1 ENHRY, CDR2 SYGVKD. V lost 7 bases and J 6 bases, leaving 9 bases between the germline ends. CDR3 amino acids: CAITRGHGYTF. For the CDR3, the DNA is TGTGCCATCACCAGGGGCCATGGCTACACCTTC.

The chain recombines TRBV12-3 or TRBV12-4 with TRBJ1-1; no definite D call. The CDR3 is made up of 11 amino acids. The germline V and J ends were trimmed by 1 base and 9 bases, with 6 bases remaining between them. The CDR3 region is CASSLGQQAFF. The CDR3 bases are TGTGCCAGCAGTTTAGGACAACAAGCTTTCTTT.

This rearrangement joins TRBV5-1 to TRBJ2-2, with D tentatively TRBD1 (6 bases). The CDR3 extends over 17 amino acids. Looked up from germline, CDR1 is SGHRS and CDR2 is YFSETQ. The ends were cut back, 3 bases at V and 4 bases at J, with 19 bases in the middle. CDR3 residues: CASSYRTARGGTGELFF. CDR3 in DNA: TGCGCCAGCAGCTATAGGACCGCTCGAGGGGGCACCGGGGAGCTGTTTTTT.